This TCR beta chain is drawn from a study of shared clonotypes between healthy human individuals. The germline gives CDR1 SGHTA, CDR2 FQGTGA. Trimming took 5 bases from V and 5 from J, leaving 15 bases between them. CDR3 length equals 14 residues. Using immunoSEQ multiplex PCR, the repertoire was profiled, and TCRdb retains in-frame clones only, with some absent. The profile shows about 2.1 million clones, about 94% of them singletons. CD45RO-negative, CCR7-selected cells formed the naive CD8 fraction, which excluded terminally differentiated effector memory CD45RA+ cells. This chain joins TRBV7-3 and TRBJ1-1; D gene ambiguous. The sequenced sample consisted of naive CD8+ T cells from PBMCs. The TCR originated in a man between 18 and 35 years old in good health. Some clones in this sample may be carry-over from other donors' samples. The CDR3 region has the DNA TGTGCCAGCAGCCAAGGCAGTCTGGGGACTGAAGCTTTCTTT. This translates into CASSQGSLGTEAFF.